The 23 T cell receptor beta chains presented below share a single source sample, sequenced in a study of identical twins. TCRdb redid the calling of the 5' RACE reads with MiXCR, one entry per CDR3 protein. Here the sample spans about 220,000 distinct CDR3 sequences, approximately 9% being singletons. Source material: memory (CD45RO+) T cells sorted from blood. The receptor source for this set is a woman aged 18-29 years in good health.

This clonotype was seen a handful of times. The rearrangement uses TRBV25-1 and TRBJ2-1; no definite D call. The CDR3 is 13 amino acids. With 7 bases removed from V and 8 bases from J, the gap between germline ends came to 15 bases. Germline V gene sequence: CDR1 MGHDK, CDR2 SYGVNS. For the CDR3, the DNA is TGTGCCAGCATAGACTTCTCTGTGGATGAGCAGTTCTTC. The encoded protein is CASIDFSVDEQFF. The variable domain in full, with the rest retrieved from reference TRBV25-1 and TRBJ2-1, is EADIYQTPRYLVIGTGKKITLECSQTMGHDKMYWYQQDPGMELHLIHYSYGVNSTEKGDLSSESTVSRIRTEHFPLTLESARPSHTSQYLCASIDFSVDEQFFGPGTRLTVL.

The J gene is TRBJ2-7, the V gene TRBV10-3; 7 bases match TRBD1. The germline gives CDR1 ENHRY, CDR2 SYGVKD. V was clipped by 4 bases and J by 2 bases; unmatched bases: 11. The CDR3 contains 16 residues. The CDR3 spells CAISVMKGQVPYEQYF. Written as DNA, the CDR3 is TGTGCCATCAGTGTTATGAAAGGACAGGTCCCCTACGAGCAGTACTTC.

This clonotype was observed a few times. J is TRBJ2-2 and V is TRBV20-1, with a tentative D call TRBD2 (5 bases). Looked up from germline, CDR1 is DFQATT and CDR2 is SNEGSKA (reference sequence). The V end was cut by 3 bases, the J end by 5 bases, with 19 bases between. The CDR3 is 16 amino acids. CDR3 sequence: CSASPPRASLTGELFF. The CDR3 DNA reads as TGCAGTGCTAGCCCGCCGCGGGCTAGCCTGACCGGGGAGCTGTTTTTT.

The chain recombines TRBV12-3 or TRBV12-4 with TRBJ1-1, with no clear D. The CDR3 extends over 15 amino acids. Trimming shortened V by 5 bases and J by 4 bases, and 17 bases separated the two germline ends. CDR3 amino acids: CASSRTYRGSTEAFF. As DNA, the CDR3 is TGTGCCAGCAGTCGTACATACAGAGGTAGCACTGAAGCTTTCTTT.

The chain joins TRBV12-3 or TRBV12-4 to TRBJ1-1, with D perhaps TRBD1 (5 bases). Trimming pared 1 base from V and 7 bases from J, leaving 10 bases between. This CDR3 contains 13 residues. As DNA, the CDR3 is TGTGCCAGCAGTTTAGGCGGGGGACGTGAAGCTTTCTTT. Its protein is CASSLGGGREAFF.

This sequence joins TRBV2 and TRBJ1-6, with D perhaps matching TRBD1 (5 bases). V lost 6 bases to trimming and J lost 6 bases, with 9 bases between them. The length of the CDR3 is 13 residues. In germline, CDR1 is SNHLY, CDR2 FYNNEI. In DNA form, the CDR3 reads TGTGCCAGCAGCCGGGACTCTAATTCACCCCTCCACTTT. This codes for CASSRDSNSPLHF. Full variable domain (rest looked up from reference TRBV2 and TRBJ1-6): EPEVTQTPSHQVTQMGQEVILRCVPISNHLYFYWYRQILGQKVEFLVSFYNNEISEKSEIFDDQFSVERPDGSNFTLKIRSTKLEDSAMYFCASSRDSNSPLHFGNGTRLTVT.

This chain connects TRBV9 to TRBJ2-5, with TRBD1 matching 8 bases. The germline V gene encodes CDR1 SGDLS and CDR2 YYNGEE. The CDR3 loop spans 15 amino acids. With V trimmed by 4 bases and J by 2 bases, 7 bases remained unmatched. CDR3 sequence (DNA): TGTGCCAGCAGCACACGGACAGGGAGACAAGAGACCCAGTACTTC. The encoded protein is CASSTRTGRQETQYF.

This clonotype was detected ten times or more. The chain recombines TRBV20-1 with TRBJ2-1; the match to TRBD2 covers 8 bases. Losses at the gene ends were 3 bases for V and 6 bases for J; bases not matched to a gene: 4. Germline CDR1 and CDR2: DFQATT and SNEGSKA (reference sequence). This CDR3 is built from 13 residues. CDR3 residues: CSASPGGGNEQFF. The DNA of the CDR3 is TGCAGTGCTAGCCCGGGGGGGGGCAATGAGCAGTTCTTC.

J is TRBJ2-3 and V is TRBV20-1; no reliable D call. The V end lost 2 bases, the J end lost 2 bases, and 5 bases lay between the germline ends. The CDR3 spans 12 residues. Germline V gene lookup returns CDR1 DFQATT and CDR2 SNEGSKA (reference sequence). CDR3: CSARPNTDTQYF. The CDR3 region has the DNA TGCAGTGCTAGACCGAACACAGATACGCAGTATTTT.

This clonotype was seen more than once but under ten times. V is TRBV11-2 and J is TRBJ2-3, with TRBD2 matching 9 bases. Germline assignment: CDR1 SGHAT and CDR2 FQNNGV. The CDR3 totals 19 residues. With V trimmed by 3 bases and J by 0 bases, 13 bases remained unmatched. The DNA of the CDR3 is TGTGCCAGCAGCTTGCCTGGTGGCTACCTAGCGGGGAGCACAGATACGCAGTATTTT. This encodes CASSLPGGYLAGSTDTQYF.

Only a few counts were recorded for this clonotype. In nucleotides, the CDR3 is TGTGCCAGCAGCTTGGCATTAGGCACCATCAATCCGTATTTT. Translating gives CASSLALGTINPYF. This chain uses TRBV5-5 with TRBJ2-3; no firm D call. The CDR3 contains 14 residues. Between the trimmed V and J ends, which lost 0 bases and 14 bases, there was a span of 19 bases. Looked up from germline, CDR1 is SGHKS and CDR2 is YYEKEE (reference sequence).

This sequence joins TRBV10-2 and TRBJ2-3; D unclear. The germline CDR1 and CDR2 sequences are WSHSY and SAAADI. The CDR3 has 12 amino acids. The V and J ends lost 5 bases and 7 bases respectively, with 10 bases between them. In DNA, the CDR3 is TGCGCCAGCAGTACGCGAGGTAATACGCAGTATTTT. Translation: CASSTRGNTQYF.

In this sample, this clonotype turned up a few times. The V gene is TRBV20-1, the J gene TRBJ2-3, with D perhaps TRBD1 or TRBD2 (5 bases each). Trimming shortened V by 3 bases and J by 2 bases, and 15 bases separated the two germline ends. The CDR3 is 15 amino acids. Germline V CDR1 and CDR2: DFQATT, SNEGSKA (reference sequence). The DNA of the CDR3 is TGCAGTGCTAGTGGGGGAGAAGGGACCACAGATACGCAGTATTTT. Amino acid sequence: CSASGGEGTTDTQYF.

This rearrangement joins TRBV6-5 to TRBJ2-3; 10 nucleotides match TRBD2. The CDR3 is 16 amino acids. The J segment lost 2 bases and the V segment lost 6 bases, leaving 8 bases of the junction unmatched. Per the germline V gene, CDR1 is MNHEY and CDR2 is SVGAGI. The DNA of the CDR3 is TGTGCCAGCAGACCCCTAGCGGGGGAGGACACAGATACGCAGTATTTT. Its protein product is CASRPLAGEDTDTQYF.

A note on this clonotype: At one of its ends the junction is not consistent with the germline gene, which may arise from a read error. The chain employs TRBV5-5 and TRBJ2-3, with TRBD2 matching over 9 bases. Germline V gene lookup returns CDR1 SGHKS and CDR2 YYEKEE (reference sequence). CDR3 length: 17 residues. The CDR3 region is CASTALLAGGLTGTQYF. DNA of the CDR3: TGTGCCAGCACCGCCCTTCTCGCGGGGGGGCTCACAGGTACGCAGTATTTT.

A few counts support this clonotype. This chain uses TRBV20-1 with TRBJ2-1, with 7 positions matching TRBD2. The ends lost 7 bases at V and 8 bases at J; junction bases unmatched: 14. CDR1 and CDR2 (germline): DFQATT, SNEGSKA (reference sequence). The CDR3 runs to 14 residues. CDR3 coding DNA: TGCAGTGGCGCCCGGGGAGGGCCAGGGTATGAGCAGTTCTTC. Protein product: CSGARGGPGYEQFF.

The chain links TRBV20-1 to TRBJ2-3; TRBD2 matches at 10 bases. There are 17 residues in the CDR3. After removal of 1 base from V and 3 bases from J, the junction contained 10 bases not matched to a gene. Germline V lookup: CDR1 DFQATT, CDR2 SNEGSKA (reference sequence). CDR3 in DNA: TGCAGTGCTAGAGTGTTGGAAGCGGGGGGGCTGACAGATACGCAGTATTTT. Amino acid sequence: CSARVLEAGGLTDTQYF.

This clonotype has only a few counts. The chain links TRBV21-1 to TRBJ2-7; the table's D call of TRBD1 was not tested on the DNA. TRBV21-1 is marked as a pseudogene. CDR3 length: 13 residues. As DNA, the CDR3 is TGTGCCAGCAACGTTCCCGTGTTCTACGAGCAGTACTTC. Translating gives CASNVPVFYEQYF.

This clonotype was seen repeatedly, ten times or more. This chain joins TRBV27 and TRBJ2-7, with D perhaps matching TRBD1 or TRBD2 (5 bases each). Germline CDR1 is MNHEY and CDR2 is SMNVEV (reference sequence). V gave up 4 bases and J gave up 1 base, with 11 bases separating them. The CDR3 spans 14 residues. The chain's CDR3 is CASSYWDRSYEQYF. The DNA of the CDR3 is TGTGCCAGCAGTTACTGGGACCGGTCCTACGAGCAGTACTTC.

This clonotype has a count of ten or more. V usage is TRBV28 and J usage is TRBJ2-2; 10 positions agree with TRBD2. The CDR3 runs to 13 residues. The V gene's germline CDR1 is MDHEN and CDR2 SYDVKM. V gave up 10 bases and J gave up 7 bases; unmatched junction bases: 6. CDR3 DNA sequence: TGTGCCACCCCGGGACTAGCGAACGGGGAGCTGTTTTTT. It yields the protein CATPGLANGELFF. Full variable domain (missing parts from reference TRBV28 and TRBJ2-2): DVKVTQSSRYLVKRTGEKVFLECVQDMDHENMFWYRQDPGLGLRLIYFSYDVKMKEKGDIPEGYSVSREKKERFSLILESASTNQTSMYLCATPGLANGELFFGEGSRLTVL.

This clonotype was found a few times. The chain has TRBV14 and TRBJ2-3; 9 nucleotides match TRBD1. The V and J ends lost 4 bases and 3 bases, in that order; junction bases with no gene match: 8. CDR3 length equals 16 residues. Germline V gives CDR1 SGHDN, CDR2 FVKESK. The CDR3 DNA sequence: TGTGCCAGCAGCCCGTACAGGGGGCAAGGGACAGATACGCAGTATTTT. It codes for CASSPYRGQGTDTQYF.

The chain has TRBV27 and TRBJ2-5, with D tentatively TRBD2 (6 bases). With 7 bases removed from V and 0 bases from J, the gap between germline ends came to 15 bases. Germline-derived CDR1 and CDR2 are MNHEY and SMNVEV (reference sequence). The CDR3 covers 15 residues. The CDR3 sequence: CASTPGLAYQETQYF. The CDR3 DNA follows: TGTGCCAGCACTCCGGGACTCGCGTACCAAGAGACCCAGTACTTC.

The chain has TRBV5-1 and TRBJ2-7; TRBD2 aligns across 10 bases. CDR3 size: 15 residues. V lost 3 bases, J lost 2 bases, and 5 bases stayed unmatched. The germline V gene encodes CDR1 SGHRS and CDR2 YFSETQ. The CDR3: CASSSAGTSAYEQYF. The CDR3 region has the DNA TGCGCCAGCAGCTCTGCCGGGACTAGCGCCTACGAGCAGTACTTC.